The sequence of this T cell receptor (beta chain) was determined in a study of cytomegalovirus exposure and HLA in healthy donors. Study as a whole: About 85 million unique TCR sequences came from HLA-typed donors in an early release.

The CDR3 consists of 19 residues. Germline CDR1 reads SGHRS; CDR2 reads YFSETQ. V was pared by 1 base and J by 2 bases, with 23 bases between. Study-level points and caveats: The number of N-insertions in an Asian-associated ancestry cluster was reportedly below the approximately 700-donor mean in a later analysis. As a later analysis revealed, the rate of TCR association differed by HLA locus, with DRB1 most and HLA-C fewest. Reported findings show TCR beta sequences accurately forecast HLA-A and HLA-B alleles in most subjects.

Points on this clone: The antigen remains unidentified.

The study ran its PCR with 60 Vbeta and 13 Jbeta primers. TCRdb's copy holds only in-frame clones and misses some; the assay was immunoSEQ multiplex PCR. The sample holds about 120,000 clones, 77% seen once. The chain links TRBV5-1 to TRBJ2-3; tentatively, D is TRBD1 (6 bases). Input material: PBMCs. This clonotype originated in a young man in good health and CMV-seropositive. This CDR3 reads CASSLSWTAAEPHTDTQYF. The CDR3 region has the DNA TGCGCCAGCAGCTTGAGCTGGACAGCGGCCGAACCCCACACAGATACGCAGTATTTT.